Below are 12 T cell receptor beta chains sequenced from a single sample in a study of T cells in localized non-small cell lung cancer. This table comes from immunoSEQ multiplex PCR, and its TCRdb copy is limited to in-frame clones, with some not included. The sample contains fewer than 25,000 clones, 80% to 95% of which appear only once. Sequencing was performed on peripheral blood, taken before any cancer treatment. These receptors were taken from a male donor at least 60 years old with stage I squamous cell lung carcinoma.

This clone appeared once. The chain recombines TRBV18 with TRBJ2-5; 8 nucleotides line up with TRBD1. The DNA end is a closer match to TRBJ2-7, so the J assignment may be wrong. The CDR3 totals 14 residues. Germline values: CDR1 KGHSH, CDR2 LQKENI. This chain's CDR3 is CASSPSTGDYEQYF. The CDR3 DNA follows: TGTGCCAGCTCACCCTCGACAGGGGACTACGAGCAGTACTTC.

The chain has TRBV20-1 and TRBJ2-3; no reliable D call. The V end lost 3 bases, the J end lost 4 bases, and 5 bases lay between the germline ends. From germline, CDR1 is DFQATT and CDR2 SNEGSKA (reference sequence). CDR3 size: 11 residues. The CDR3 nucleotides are TGCAGTGCTAGTGTAGCAGATACGCAGTATTTT. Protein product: CSASVADTQYF.

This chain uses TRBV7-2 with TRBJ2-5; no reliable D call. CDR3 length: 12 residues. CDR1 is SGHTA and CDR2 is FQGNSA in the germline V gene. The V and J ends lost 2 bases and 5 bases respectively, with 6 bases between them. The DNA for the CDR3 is TGTGCCAGCAGCTTAACCGTGGAGACCCAGTACTTC. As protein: CASSLTVETQYF. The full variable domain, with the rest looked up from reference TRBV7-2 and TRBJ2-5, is GAGVSQSPSNKVTEKGKDVELRCDPISGHTALYWYRQSLGQGLEFLIYFQGNSAPDKSGLPSDRFSAERTGGSVSTLTIQRTQQEDSAVYLCASSLTVETQYFGPGTRLLVL.

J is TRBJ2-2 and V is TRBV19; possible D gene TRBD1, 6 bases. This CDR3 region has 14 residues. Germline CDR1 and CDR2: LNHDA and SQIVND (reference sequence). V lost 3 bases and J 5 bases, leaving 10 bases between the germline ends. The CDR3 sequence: CASSMGQGTGELFF. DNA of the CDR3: TGTGCCAGTAGTATGGGTCAGGGGACCGGGGAGCTGTTTTTT.

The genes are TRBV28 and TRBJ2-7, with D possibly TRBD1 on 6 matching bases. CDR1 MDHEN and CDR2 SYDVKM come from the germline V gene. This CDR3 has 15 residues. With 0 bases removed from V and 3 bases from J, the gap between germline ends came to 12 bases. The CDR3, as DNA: TGTGCCAGCAGTTTATGGGGTCAGGGGAGCTACGAGCAGTACTTC. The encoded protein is CASSLWGQGSYEQYF. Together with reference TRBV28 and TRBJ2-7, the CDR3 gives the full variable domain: DVKVTQSSRYLVKRTGEKVFLECVQDMDHENMFWYRQDPGLGLRLIYFSYDVKMKEKGDIPEGYSVSREKKERFSLILESASTNQTSMYLCASSLWGQGSYEQYFGPGTRLTVT.

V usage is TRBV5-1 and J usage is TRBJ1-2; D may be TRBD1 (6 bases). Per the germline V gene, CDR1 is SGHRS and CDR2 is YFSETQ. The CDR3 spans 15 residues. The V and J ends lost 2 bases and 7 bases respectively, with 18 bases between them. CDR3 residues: CASSFTSTGSGGYTF. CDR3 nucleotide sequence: TGCGCCAGCAGCTTCACGAGCACAGGGTCGGGTGGCTACACCTTC.

The CDR3 reads CAWSQPGQMGNTIYF. CDR3 nucleotides: TGTGCCTGGAGTCAACCGGGACAGATGGGAAACACCATATATTTT. This rearrangement joins TRBV30 to TRBJ1-3; 7 positions match TRBD1. This CDR3 region has 15 residues. Looked up from germline, CDR1 is GTSNPN and CDR2 is SVGIG (reference sequence). The ends lost 2 bases at V and 4 bases at J; junction bases unmatched: 8.

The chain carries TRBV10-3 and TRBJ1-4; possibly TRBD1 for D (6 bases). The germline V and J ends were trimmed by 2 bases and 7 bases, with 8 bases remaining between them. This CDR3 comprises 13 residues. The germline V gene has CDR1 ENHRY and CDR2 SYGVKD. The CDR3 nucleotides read TGTGCCATCAGTGAGACAGGGACTGAAAAACTGTTTTTT. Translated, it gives CAISETGTEKLFF.

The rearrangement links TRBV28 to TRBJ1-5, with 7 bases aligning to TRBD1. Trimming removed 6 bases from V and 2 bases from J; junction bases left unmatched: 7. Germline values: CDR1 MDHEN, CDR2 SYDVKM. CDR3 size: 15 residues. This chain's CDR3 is CASRRPQGGNQPQHF. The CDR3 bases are TGTGCCAGCAGGCGTCCTCAGGGGGGCAATCAGCCCCAGCATTTT.

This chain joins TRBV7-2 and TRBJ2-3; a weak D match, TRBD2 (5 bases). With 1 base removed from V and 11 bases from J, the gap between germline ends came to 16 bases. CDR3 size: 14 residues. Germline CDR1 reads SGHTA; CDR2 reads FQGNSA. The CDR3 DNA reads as TGTGCCAGCAGCTTAGAAGGGATGAGTCGGGGGCAGTATTTT. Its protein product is CASSLEGMSRGQYF.

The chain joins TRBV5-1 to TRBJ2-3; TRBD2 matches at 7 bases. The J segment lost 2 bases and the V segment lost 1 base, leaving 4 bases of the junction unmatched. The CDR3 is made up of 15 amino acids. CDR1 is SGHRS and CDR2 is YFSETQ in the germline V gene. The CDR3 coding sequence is TGCGCCAGCAGCTTGACAGCGGGAATCACAGATACGCAGTATTTT. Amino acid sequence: CASSLTAGITDTQYF.

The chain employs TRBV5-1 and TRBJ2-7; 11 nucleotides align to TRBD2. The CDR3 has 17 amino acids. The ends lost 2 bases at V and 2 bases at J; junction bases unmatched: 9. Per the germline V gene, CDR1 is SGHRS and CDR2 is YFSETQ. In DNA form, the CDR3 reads TGCGCCAGCAGCTTTATGGCTAGCGGGAGGAGACCCTACGAGCAGTACTTC. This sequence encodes CASSFMASGRRPYEQYF.